Below, 14 T cell receptor beta chains from the same sample are listed, as sequenced in a study of OX40 agonist ivuxolimab in advanced cancers. Here immunoSEQ multiplex PCR was the method, and the copy in TCRdb shows in-frame clones only, minus some. Among more than 60,000 clones listed, around 86% were seen once. The sequencing used CD4+ or CD8+ T cells sorted from blood, collected in a trial of the OX40 agonist ivuxolimab. The origin of the receptors is an adult with an advanced solid tumor such as melanoma, head and neck, liver or kidney cancer.

V gene TRBV5-1 combines with J gene TRBJ2-3, with no clear D. The CDR3 has 12 amino acids. With 4 bases removed from V and 2 bases from J, the gap between germline ends came to 5 bases. Germline V CDR1 and CDR2: SGHRS, YFSETQ. This CDR3 is CASSAYTDTQYF. In DNA, the CDR3 is TGCGCCAGCAGCGCTTACACAGATACGCAGTATTTT.

The chain is built from TRBV2 and TRBJ1-2; D uncertain. V was trimmed by 7 bases and J by 7 bases, leaving 13 bases between them. CDR1 SNHLY and CDR2 FYNNEI come from the germline V gene. This CDR3 spans 12 amino acids. CDR3 region: CASTLGEGGYTF. For the CDR3, the DNA is TGTGCCAGCACCCTCGGGGAGGGTGGCTACACCTTC.

The rearrangement uses TRBV27 and TRBJ1-2; 7 positions agree with TRBD1. The CDR3 sequence is 14 residues long. V shed 3 bases and J 2 bases; nucleotides not matched to a gene: 3. The germline V gene encodes CDR1 MNHEY and CDR2 SMNVEV (reference sequence). As DNA, the CDR3 is TGTGCCAGCAGTTTTGGCAGGGGGAACTATGGCTACACCTTC. Its translation is CASSFGRGNYGYTF.

The chain joins TRBV18 to TRBJ2-7; no definite D call. The germline V and J ends were trimmed by 2 bases and 0 bases, with 5 bases remaining between them. CDR1 is KGHSH, CDR2 LQKENI, per germline. This CDR3 contains 13 residues. The CDR3 reads CASSPGNSYEQYF. CDR3 in DNA: TGTGCCAGCTCACCAGGCAACTCCTACGAGCAGTACTTC. Using reference TRBV18 and TRBJ2-7 for the parts outside the CDR3, the full variable domain is NAGVMQNPRHLVRRRGQEARLRCSPMKGHSHVYWYRQLPEEGLKFMVYLQKENIIDESGMPKERFSAEFPKEGPSILRIQQVVRGDSAAYFCASSPGNSYEQYFGPGTRLTVT.

V usage is TRBV5-1 and J usage is TRBJ1-4; D is unclear. Trimming took off 0 bases at V and 5 bases at J, with 11 bases between the two ends. The CDR3 contains 15 residues. Germline V gene data show CDR1 as SGHRS and CDR2 as YFSETQ. The DNA of the CDR3 is TGCGCCAGCAGCTTGGAACCAAGCCCCAATGAAAAACTGTTTTTT. This sequence encodes CASSLEPSPNEKLFF.

The chain employs TRBV27 and TRBJ1-1; perhaps TRBD1 as D (6 bases). This CDR3 has 15 amino acids. The ends were cut back, 5 bases at V and 1 base at J, with 14 bases in the middle. Per germline, CDR1 MNHEY and CDR2 SMNVEV (reference sequence). CDR3 nucleotides: TGTGCCAGCAGTCTAAGGACAGCCCAGAACACTGAAGCTTTCTTT. Translating gives CASSLRTAQNTEAFF.

This chain links TRBV19 with TRBJ1-4, with a weak D call TRBD1 (6 bases). V was clipped by 8 bases and J by 2 bases, with 12 bases between them. Germline CDR1 is LNHDA and CDR2 is SQIVND (reference sequence). The CDR3 contains 14 residues. This chain's CDR3 is CASATGTTNEKLFF. DNA of the CDR3: TGTGCCAGTGCTACAGGGACTACTAATGAAAAACTGTTTTTT.

The rearrangement links TRBV5-4 to TRBJ1-1, with D possibly being TRBD1 (5 bases). The CDR3 loop spans 15 amino acids. Germline V gene data show CDR1 as SGHNT and CDR2 as YYREEE (reference sequence). The V gene lost 4 bases and the J gene lost 5 bases, with 18 bases spanning the gap. In nucleotides, the CDR3 is TGTGCCAGCAGCGGTACCCAGGGAGTTGGTACTGAAGCTTTCTTT. Translating it yields CASSGTQGVGTEAFF.

The V call is TRBV7-8, the J call TRBJ2-1, with 9 bases matching TRBD2. The CDR3 sequence is 15 residues long. CDR1 and CDR2 (germline): SGHVS, FQNEAQ. The V gene end was trimmed by 5 bases and the J gene end by 9 bases; junction bases not matched to a gene: 11. Here the CDR3 reads CASSLPRTSAAEQFF. The CDR3, as DNA: TGTGCCAGCAGCCTGCCTCGGACTAGCGCGGCTGAGCAGTTCTTC. The full variable domain, in which reference TRBV7-8 and TRBJ2-1 provide the parts outside the CDR3, is GAGVSQSPRYKVAKRGQDVALRCDPISGHVSLFWYQQALGQGPEFLTYFQNEAQLDKSGLPSDRFFAERPEGSVSTLKIQRTQQEDSAVYLCASSLPRTSAAEQFFGPGTRLTVL.

The chain has TRBV2 and TRBJ2-7; D is tentatively TRBD1 or TRBD2 (5 bases each). This CDR3 is 14 amino acids long. Germline CDR1 reads SNHLY; CDR2 reads FYNNEI. V was trimmed by 6 bases and J by 4 bases, leaving 16 bases between them. The CDR3 is CASRSQGEWYEQYF. Here the CDR3 DNA reads TGTGCCAGCAGAAGTCAGGGAGAATGGTACGAGCAGTACTTC. The whole variable domain, filled in from reference TRBV2 and TRBJ2-7, reads EPEVTQTPSHQVTQMGQEVILRCVPISNHLYFYWYRQILGQKVEFLVSFYNNEISEKSEIFDDQFSVERPDGSNFTLKIRSTKLEDSAMYFCASRSQGEWYEQYFGPGTRLTVT.

The chain joins TRBV25-1 to TRBJ2-1; TRBD2 matches at 8 bases. The junction had 10 bases not matched to a gene; V was cut back by 3 bases and J by 6 bases. CDR1 MGHDK and CDR2 SYGVNS come from the germline V gene. The CDR3 has 16 residues. CDR3 sequence (DNA): TGTGCCAGCAGTGATCCCGGGACTAGTCCCTCCAATGAGCAGTTCTTC. As protein: CASSDPGTSPSNEQFF.

The chain couples TRBV19 to TRBJ2-2; a possible D gene is TRBD1 (6 bases). This CDR3 contains 13 residues. V was pared by 8 bases and J by 13 bases, with 20 bases between. Germline V CDR1 and CDR2: LNHDA, SQIVND (reference sequence). The CDR3 DNA is TGTGCCAGTGAGACAGGACCACCGGGTCCGCTGTTTTTT. Encoded protein: CASETGPPGPLFF.

The V and J genes are TRBV11-2 and TRBJ1-4; 7 positions agree with TRBD1. Trimming took 3 bases from V and 1 from J; bases not matched to a gene: 8. The CDR3 covers 17 residues. The germline V gene encodes CDR1 SGHAT and CDR2 FQNNGV. DNA of the CDR3: TGTGCCAGCAGCTTGGCGGGCAGGGGGAGAACTAATGAAAAACTGTTTTTT. Protein product: CASSLAGRGRTNEKLFF.

The chain employs TRBV11-2 and TRBJ2-7, with a possible D match to TRBD1 (7 bases). Germline assignment: CDR1 SGHAT and CDR2 FQNNGV. The CDR3 runs 14 residues. Trimming shortened V by 5 bases and J by 2 bases, and 13 bases separated the two germline ends. The CDR3 DNA is TGTGCCAGCAGCCCCCAGGGGGGAACCTACGAGCAGTACTTC. It codes for CASSPQGGTYEQYF.